A selection of T cell receptor beta chains follows, all from one sample in a study of vaccination effects on CD4 cells after COVID-19. Clones were read by immunoSEQ multiplex PCR, and TCRdb kept only the in-frame ones, dropping some. Here the sample spans roughly 63,000 clones, 80% being singletons. No antigens are known for them. The sample was CD4+ T cells from PBMCs cultured with SARS-CoV-2 spike peptides, taken before COVID-19 vaccination. The source is a human donor who received a COVID-19 vaccine. The CDR3 runs from the conserved cysteine through the conserved F or W. D genes are given only for firm matches. Only part of the rows carry a size: once, few, many, or a class if the clone is expanded.

>TRBV30|-|-|TRBJ2-1
TGTGCCTGGACGAAGGGACTTGGAACGAACAATGAGCAGTTCTTC
CAWTKGLGTNNEQFF
>TRBV7-9|TRBD1|-|TRBJ1-5
TGTGCCAGCAGCCCAAACATAGGGACAGTGGGCAATCAGCCCCAGCATTTT
CASSPNIGTVGNQPQHF
>TRBV27|TRBD1|-|TRBJ1-4
TGTGCCAGCAGTTTGACAGGGCCATACCCCGAAAAACTGTTTTTT
CASSLTGPYPEKLFF
>TRBV24-1|TRBD1|-|TRBJ1-4
TGTGCCACCAGTGACTCCGGGACAGGGAATGAAAAACTGTTTTTT
CATSDSGTGNEKLFF
>TRBV6-4|TRBD1|-|TRBJ1-5
TGTGCCAGCAGTGACTCCAGGGGGCAGCGGCAGCCCCAGCATTTT
CASSDSRGQRQPQHF
>TRBV11-2|-|-|TRBJ1-4
TGTGCCAGCAGCAGGGGGGCCAATGAAAAACTGTTTTTT
CASSRGANEKLFF
>TRBV5-8|-|-|TRBJ2-3
TGTGCCAGCAGCTTGAGGAGTAGCACAGATACGCAGTATTTT
CASSLRSSTDTQYF
>TRBV5-1|-|-|TRBJ1-1
TGCGCCAGCAGTGGACAGCCGAACACTGAAGCTTTCTTT
CASSGQPNTEAFF
>TRBV2|-|once|TRBJ1-6
TGTGCCAGCAGCACCAGGGAAGGCTCACCCCTCCACTTT
CASSTREGSPLHF
>TRBV4-3|TRBD1|-|TRBJ2-2
TGCGCCAGCAGCCAACCCCGGGACAGGTTGAACACCGGGGAGCTGTTTTTT
CASSQPRDRLNTGELFF
>TRBV11-3|-|-|TRBJ2-3
TGTGCCAGCAGCTTAGAAGGCTCAGATACGCAGTATTTT
CASSLEGSDTQYF
>TRBV24-1|TRBD1|-|TRBJ1-2
TGTGCCACCAGTGACCCATCACAGGGGGCGAAGTACTATGGCTACACCTTC
CATSDPSQGAKYYGYTF
>TRBV19|TRBD2|-|TRBJ2-3
TGTGCCAGTAGTCCGGGGGGGGCGGGCACAGATACGCAGTATTTT
CASSPGGAGTDTQYF
>TRBV29-1|-|-|TRBJ2-2
TGCAGCGTCACCGACAGACCCACCGGGGAGCTGTTTTTT
CSVTDRPTGELFF